A selection of T cell receptor beta chains follows, all from one sample in a study of blood T cell repertoires in COVID-19. Here immunoSEQ multiplex PCR was the method, and the copy in TCRdb shows in-frame clones only, minus some. The sample lists 80,000 to 100,000 clones, 90% to 95% occurring once. Sequenced material: peripheral blood. The receptors derive from a human donor with active COVID-19. The donor label of this sample is uncertain. Each CDR3 is given with its conserved first and last residue. A D gene is named only where the DNA matches it firmly. Only some rows state a clone size, as once, few, many or a class for expanded clones.

v_call: TRBV15; clone_size: once; d_call: .; j_call: TRBJ1-1; cdr3_aa: CATSRGFHNTEAFF; cdr3_nt: TGTGCCACCAGCAGAGGTTTCCATAACACTGAAGCTTTCTTT
v_call: TRBV19; clone_size: .; d_call: TRBD1; j_call: TRBJ2-1; cdr3_aa: CASTPWTGNEQFF; cdr3_nt: TGTGCCAGTACCCCGTGGACAGGGAATGAGCAGTTCTTC
v_call: TRBV5-1; clone_size: .; d_call: .; j_call: TRBJ1-5; cdr3_aa: CASSFGGVGQPQHF; cdr3_nt: TGCGCCAGCAGCTTTGGGGGGGTTGGTCAGCCCCAGCATTTT
v_call: TRBV29-1; clone_size: .; d_call: TRBD2; j_call: TRBJ2-3; cdr3_aa: CSVETAGGTDTQYF; cdr3_nt: TGCAGCGTTGAAACAGCGGGGGGCACAGATACGCAGTATTTT
v_call: TRBV19; clone_size: .; d_call: TRBD1; j_call: TRBJ1-5; cdr3_aa: CASSAKTGAINQPQHF; cdr3_nt: TGTGCCAGTAGTGCTAAAACAGGGGCGATTAATCAGCCCCAGCATTTT
v_call: TRBV6-1; clone_size: once; d_call: TRBD1; j_call: TRBJ2-1; cdr3_aa: CASSDRGRPYNEQFF; cdr3_nt: TGTGCCAGCAGTGATAGGGGGCGTCCCTACAATGAGCAGTTCTTC
v_call: TRBV24-1; clone_size: .; d_call: .; j_call: TRBJ2-7; cdr3_aa: CATSDTVSYEQYF; cdr3_nt: TGTGCCACCAGTGACACAGTGTCCTACGAGCAGTACTTC
v_call: TRBV29-1; clone_size: .; d_call: .; j_call: TRBJ2-1; cdr3_aa: CSVAGMAEYNEQFF; cdr3_nt: TGCAGCGTGGCCGGGATGGCGGAATACAATGAGCAGTTCTTC
v_call: TRBV2; clone_size: .; d_call: TRBD2; j_call: TRBJ2-3; cdr3_aa: CASTSGGTDTQYF; cdr3_nt: TGTGCCAGCACTAGCGGGGGTACAGATACGCAGTATTTT
v_call: TRBV7-9; clone_size: .; d_call: .; j_call: TRBJ2-5; cdr3_aa: CASSSELVPQETQYF; cdr3_nt: TGTGCCAGCAGCTCCGAACTGGTTCCTCAAGAGACCCAGTACTTC